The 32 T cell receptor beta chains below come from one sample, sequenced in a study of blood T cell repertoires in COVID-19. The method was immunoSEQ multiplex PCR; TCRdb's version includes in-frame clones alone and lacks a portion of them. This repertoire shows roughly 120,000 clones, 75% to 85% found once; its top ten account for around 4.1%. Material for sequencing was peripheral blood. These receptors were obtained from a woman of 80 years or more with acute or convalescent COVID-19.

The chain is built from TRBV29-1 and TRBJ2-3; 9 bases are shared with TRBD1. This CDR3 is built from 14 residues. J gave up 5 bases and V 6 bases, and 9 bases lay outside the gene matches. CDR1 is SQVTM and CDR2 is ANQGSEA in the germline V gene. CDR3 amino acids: CSVQQGAVIDTQYF. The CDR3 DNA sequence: TGCAGCGTCCAACAGGGGGCGGTAATAGATACGCAGTATTTT.

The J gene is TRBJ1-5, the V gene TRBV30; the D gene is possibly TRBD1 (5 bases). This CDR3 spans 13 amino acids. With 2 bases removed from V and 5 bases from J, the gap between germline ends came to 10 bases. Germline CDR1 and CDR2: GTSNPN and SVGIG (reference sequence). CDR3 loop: CAWSKGIDQPQHF. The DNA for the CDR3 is TGTGCCTGGAGTAAGGGGATAGATCAGCCCCAGCATTTT. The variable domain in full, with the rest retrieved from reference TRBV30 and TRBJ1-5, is SQTIHQWPATLVQPVGSPLSLECTVEGTSNPNLYWYRQAAGRGLQLLFYSVGIGQISSEVPQNLSASRPQDRQFILSSKKLLLSDSGFYLCAWSKGIDQPQHFGDGTRLSIL.

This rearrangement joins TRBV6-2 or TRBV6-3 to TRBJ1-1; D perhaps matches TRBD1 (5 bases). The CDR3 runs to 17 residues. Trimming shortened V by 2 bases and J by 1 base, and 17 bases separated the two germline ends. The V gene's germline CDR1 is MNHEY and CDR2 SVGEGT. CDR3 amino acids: CASSYGVGGGKNTEAFF. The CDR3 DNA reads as TGTGCCAGCAGTTACGGGGTCGGTGGGGGGAAGAACACTGAAGCTTTCTTT.

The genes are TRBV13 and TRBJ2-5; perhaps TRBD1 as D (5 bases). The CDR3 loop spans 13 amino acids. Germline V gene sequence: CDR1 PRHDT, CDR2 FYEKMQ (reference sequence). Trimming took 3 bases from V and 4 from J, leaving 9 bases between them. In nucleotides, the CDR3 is TGTGCCAGCAGCTTTCAGGGAAGAGAGACCCAGTACTTC. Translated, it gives CASSFQGRETQYF. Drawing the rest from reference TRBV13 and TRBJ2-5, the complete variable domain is AAGVIQSPRHLIKEKRETATLKCYPIPRHDTVYWYQQGPGQDPQFLISFYEKMQSDKGSIPDRFSAQQFSDYHSELNMSSLELGDSALYFCASSFQGRETQYFGPGTRLLVL.

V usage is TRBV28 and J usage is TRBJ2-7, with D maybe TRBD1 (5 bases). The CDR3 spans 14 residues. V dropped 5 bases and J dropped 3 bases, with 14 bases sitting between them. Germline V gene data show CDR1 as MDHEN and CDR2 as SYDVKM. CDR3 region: CASSKTGSNYEQYF. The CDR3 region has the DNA TGTGCCAGCAGTAAAACAGGCAGCAACTACGAGCAGTACTTC. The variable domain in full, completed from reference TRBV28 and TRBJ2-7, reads DVKVTQSSRYLVKRTGEKVFLECVQDMDHENMFWYRQDPGLGLRLIYFSYDVKMKEKGDIPEGYSVSREKKERFSLILESASTNQTSMYLCASSKTGSNYEQYFGPGTRLTVT.

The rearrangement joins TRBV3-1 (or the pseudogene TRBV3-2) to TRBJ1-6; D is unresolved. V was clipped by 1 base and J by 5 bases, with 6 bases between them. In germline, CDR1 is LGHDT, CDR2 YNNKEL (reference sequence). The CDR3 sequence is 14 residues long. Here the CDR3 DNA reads TGTGCCAGCAGCCAAGGCCAGAATAATTCACCCCTCCACTTT. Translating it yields CASSQGQNNSPLHF.

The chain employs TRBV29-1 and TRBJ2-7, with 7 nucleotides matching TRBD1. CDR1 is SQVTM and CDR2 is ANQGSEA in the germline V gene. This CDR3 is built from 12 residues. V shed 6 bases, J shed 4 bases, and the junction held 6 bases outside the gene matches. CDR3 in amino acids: CSVIGGQYEQYF. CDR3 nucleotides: TGCAGCGTAATAGGGGGACAGTACGAGCAGTACTTC.

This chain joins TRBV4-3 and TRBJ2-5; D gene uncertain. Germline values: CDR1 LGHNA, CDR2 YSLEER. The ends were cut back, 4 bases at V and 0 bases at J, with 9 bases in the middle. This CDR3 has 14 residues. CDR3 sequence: CASSLRVYQETQYF. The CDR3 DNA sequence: TGCGCCAGCAGCCTTCGGGTGTACCAAGAGACCCAGTACTTC.

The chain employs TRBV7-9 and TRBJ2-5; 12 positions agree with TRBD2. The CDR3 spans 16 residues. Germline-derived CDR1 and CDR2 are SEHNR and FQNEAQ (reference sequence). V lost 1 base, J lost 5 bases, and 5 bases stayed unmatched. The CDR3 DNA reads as TGTGCCAGCAGCTTAGGTACTAGCGGGAGGTCGGAGACCCAGTACTTC. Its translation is CASSLGTSGRSETQYF.

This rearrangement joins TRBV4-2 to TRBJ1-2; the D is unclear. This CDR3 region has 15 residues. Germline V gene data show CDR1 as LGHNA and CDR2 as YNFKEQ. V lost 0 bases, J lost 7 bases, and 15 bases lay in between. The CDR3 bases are TGTGCCAGCAGCCAAGATTATCGGGGTATGGGTGGCTACACCTTC. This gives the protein CASSQDYRGMGGYTF.

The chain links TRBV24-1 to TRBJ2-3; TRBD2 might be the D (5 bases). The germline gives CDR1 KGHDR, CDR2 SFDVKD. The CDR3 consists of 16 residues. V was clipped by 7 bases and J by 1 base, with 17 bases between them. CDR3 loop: CATSDRADRGTDTQYF. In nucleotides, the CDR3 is TGTGCCACCAGCGACCGAGCGGATAGGGGCACAGATACGCAGTATTTT.

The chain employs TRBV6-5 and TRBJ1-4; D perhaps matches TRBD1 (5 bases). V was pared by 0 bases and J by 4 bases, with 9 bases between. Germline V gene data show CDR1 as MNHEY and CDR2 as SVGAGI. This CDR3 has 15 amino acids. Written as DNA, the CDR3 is TGTGCCAGCAGTTACTCCCCGGGGGATAATGAAAAACTGTTTTTT. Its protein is CASSYSPGDNEKLFF.

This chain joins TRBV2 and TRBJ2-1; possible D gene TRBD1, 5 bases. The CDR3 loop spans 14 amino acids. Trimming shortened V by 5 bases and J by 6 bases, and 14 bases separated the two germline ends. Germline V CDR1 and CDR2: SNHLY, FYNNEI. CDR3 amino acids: CASSLDNVGNEQFF. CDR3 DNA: TGTGCCAGCAGTTTGGACAATGTTGGCAATGAGCAGTTCTTC. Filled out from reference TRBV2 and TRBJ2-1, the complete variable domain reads EPEVTQTPSHQVTQMGQEVILRCVPISNHLYFYWYRQILGQKVEFLVSFYNNEISEKSEIFDDQFSVERPDGSNFTLKIRSTKLEDSAMYFCASSLDNVGNEQFFGPGTRLTVL.

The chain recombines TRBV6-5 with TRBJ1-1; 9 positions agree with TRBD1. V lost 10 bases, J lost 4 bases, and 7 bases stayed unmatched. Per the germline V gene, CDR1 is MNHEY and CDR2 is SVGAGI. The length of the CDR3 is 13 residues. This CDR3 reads CAINRGPGTEAFF. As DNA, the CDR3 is TGTGCCATTAACAGGGGGCCGGGCACTGAAGCTTTCTTT.

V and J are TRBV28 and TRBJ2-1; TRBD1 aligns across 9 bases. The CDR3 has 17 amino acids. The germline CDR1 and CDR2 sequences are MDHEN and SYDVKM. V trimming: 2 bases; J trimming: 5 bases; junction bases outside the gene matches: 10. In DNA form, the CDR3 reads TGTGCCAGCAGTTTAACCCCCGGACAGGGGAGACACAATGAGCAGTTCTTC. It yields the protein CASSLTPGQGRHNEQFF.

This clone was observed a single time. The CDR3 DNA follows: TGTGCCATCAGTGAGGACATTTGGGAGAAAACCCCCTACGAGCAGTACTTC. This encodes CAISEDIWEKTPYEQYF. The V and J genes are TRBV10-3 and TRBJ2-7; a weak D match, TRBD2 (5 bases). This CDR3 has 17 residues. The V gene lost 2 bases and the J gene lost 2 bases, with 19 bases spanning the gap. CDR1 is ENHRY, CDR2 SYGVKD, per germline.

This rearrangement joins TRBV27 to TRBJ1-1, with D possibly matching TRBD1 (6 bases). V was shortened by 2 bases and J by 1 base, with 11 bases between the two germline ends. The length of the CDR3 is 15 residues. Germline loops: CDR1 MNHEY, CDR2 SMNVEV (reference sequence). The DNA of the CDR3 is TGTGCCAGCAGTTTAGGGGTAGGGGGGAACACTGAAGCTTTCTTT. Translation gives CASSLGVGGNTEAFF.

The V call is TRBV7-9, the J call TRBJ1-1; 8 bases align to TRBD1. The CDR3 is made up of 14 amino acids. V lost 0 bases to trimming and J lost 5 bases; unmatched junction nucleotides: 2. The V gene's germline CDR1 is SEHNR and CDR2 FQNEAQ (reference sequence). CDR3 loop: CASSLAQGATEAFF. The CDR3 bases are TGTGCCAGCAGCTTAGCCCAGGGGGCTACTGAAGCTTTCTTT.

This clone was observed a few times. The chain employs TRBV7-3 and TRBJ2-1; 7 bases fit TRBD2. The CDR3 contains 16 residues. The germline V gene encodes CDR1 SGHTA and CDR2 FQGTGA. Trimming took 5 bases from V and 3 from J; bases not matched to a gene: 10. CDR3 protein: CASSPAGTIGYNEQFF. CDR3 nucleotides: TGTGCCAGCAGCCCAGCCGGGACTATAGGCTACAATGAGCAGTTCTTC.

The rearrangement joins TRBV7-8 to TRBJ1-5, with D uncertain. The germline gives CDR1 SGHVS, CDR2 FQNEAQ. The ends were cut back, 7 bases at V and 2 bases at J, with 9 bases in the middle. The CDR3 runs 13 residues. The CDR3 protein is CASTPRGNQPQHF. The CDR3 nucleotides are TGTGCCAGCACCCCGAGGGGCAATCAGCCCCAGCATTTT.

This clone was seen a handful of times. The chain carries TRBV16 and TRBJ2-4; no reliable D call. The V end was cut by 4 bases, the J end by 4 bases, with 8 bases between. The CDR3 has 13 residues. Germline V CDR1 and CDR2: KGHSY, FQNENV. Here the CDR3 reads CASSLGVKNIQYF. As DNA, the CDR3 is TGTGCCAGCAGCCTCGGAGTTAAAAACATTCAGTACTTC. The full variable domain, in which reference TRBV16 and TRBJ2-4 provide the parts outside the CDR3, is GEEVAQTPKHLVRGEGQKAKLYCAPIKGHSYVFWYQQVLKNEFKFLISFQNENVFDETGMPKERFSAKCLPNSPCSLEIQATKLEDSAVYFCASSLGVKNIQYFGAGTRLSVL.

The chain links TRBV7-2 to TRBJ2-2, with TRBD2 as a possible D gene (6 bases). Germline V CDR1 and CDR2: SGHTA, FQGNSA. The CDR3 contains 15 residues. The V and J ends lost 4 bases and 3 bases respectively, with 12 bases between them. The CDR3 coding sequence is TGTGCCAGCAGCTCCCTCGGCGGGGACACCGGGGAGCTGTTTTTT. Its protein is CASSSLGGDTGELFF.

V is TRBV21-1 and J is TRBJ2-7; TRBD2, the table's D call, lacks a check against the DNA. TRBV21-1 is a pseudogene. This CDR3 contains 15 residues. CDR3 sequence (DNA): TGTGCCAGCAGCAGGGCTAGCGGGGAAGATTACGAGCAGTACTTC. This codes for CASSRASGEDYEQYF.

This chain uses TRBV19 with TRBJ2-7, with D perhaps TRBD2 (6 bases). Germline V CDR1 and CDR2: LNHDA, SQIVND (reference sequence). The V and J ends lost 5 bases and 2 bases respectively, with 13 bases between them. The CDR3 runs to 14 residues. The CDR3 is CASSPRDSAYEQYF. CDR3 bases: TGTGCCAGTAGTCCCCGGGACTCAGCCTACGAGCAGTACTTC.

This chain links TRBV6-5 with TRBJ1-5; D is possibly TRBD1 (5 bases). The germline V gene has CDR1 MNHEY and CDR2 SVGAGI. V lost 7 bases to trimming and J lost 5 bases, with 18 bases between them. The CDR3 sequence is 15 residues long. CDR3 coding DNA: TGTGCCAGCACCGATAGGGGCCGTGGGGATCAGCCCCAGCATTTT. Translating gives CASTDRGRGDQPQHF.

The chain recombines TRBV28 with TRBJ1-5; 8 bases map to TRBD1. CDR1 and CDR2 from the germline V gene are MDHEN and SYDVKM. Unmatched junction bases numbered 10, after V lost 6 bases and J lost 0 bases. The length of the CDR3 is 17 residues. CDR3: CASRRPSGTGSNQPQHF. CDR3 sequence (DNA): TGTGCCAGCAGACGACCGTCCGGGACAGGTAGCAATCAGCCCCAGCATTTT.

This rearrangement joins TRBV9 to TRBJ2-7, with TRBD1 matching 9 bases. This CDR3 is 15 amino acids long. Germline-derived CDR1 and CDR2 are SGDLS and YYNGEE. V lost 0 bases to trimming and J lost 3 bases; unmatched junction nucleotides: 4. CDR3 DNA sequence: TGTGCCAGCAGCGTAGGAGGGACAGGGTTCTACGAGCAGTACTTC. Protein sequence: CASSVGGTGFYEQYF.

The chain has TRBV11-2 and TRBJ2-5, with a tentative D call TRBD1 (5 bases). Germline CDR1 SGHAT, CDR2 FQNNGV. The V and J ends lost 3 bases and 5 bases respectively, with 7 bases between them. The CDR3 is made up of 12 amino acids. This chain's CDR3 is CASSLAGETQYF. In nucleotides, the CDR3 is TGTGCCAGCAGCTTGGCAGGGGAGACCCAGTACTTC.

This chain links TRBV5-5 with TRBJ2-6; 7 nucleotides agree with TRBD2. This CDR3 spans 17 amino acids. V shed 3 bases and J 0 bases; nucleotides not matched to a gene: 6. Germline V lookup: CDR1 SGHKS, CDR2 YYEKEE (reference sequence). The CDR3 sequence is CASSWEGLRSGANVLTF. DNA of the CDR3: TGTGCCAGCAGCTGGGAGGGACTCCGCTCTGGGGCCAACGTCCTGACTTTC.

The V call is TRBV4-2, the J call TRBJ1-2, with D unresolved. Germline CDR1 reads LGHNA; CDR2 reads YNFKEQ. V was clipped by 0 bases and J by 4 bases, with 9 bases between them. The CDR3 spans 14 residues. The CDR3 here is CASSQDAAGYGYTF. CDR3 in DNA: TGTGCCAGCAGCCAAGATGCGGCCGGCTATGGCTACACCTTC.

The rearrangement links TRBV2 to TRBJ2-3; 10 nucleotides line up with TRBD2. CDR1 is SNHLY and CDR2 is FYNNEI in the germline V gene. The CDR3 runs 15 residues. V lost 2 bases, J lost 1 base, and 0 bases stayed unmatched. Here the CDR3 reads CASSELAGGTDTQYF. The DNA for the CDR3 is TGTGCCAGCAGTGAACTAGCGGGAGGCACAGATACGCAGTATTTT.

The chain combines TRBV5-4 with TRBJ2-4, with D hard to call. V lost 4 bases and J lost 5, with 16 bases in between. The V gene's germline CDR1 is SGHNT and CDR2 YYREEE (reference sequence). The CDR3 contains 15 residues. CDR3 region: CASSRSGLQENIQYF. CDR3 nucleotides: TGTGCCAGCAGCCGGTCCGGGTTACAAGAAAACATTCAGTACTTC.